A single sample gave rise to the 32 T cell receptor beta chains below, sequenced in a study of blood T cell repertoires in COVID-19. The protocol was immunoSEQ multiplex PCR, while the TCRdb copy is restricted to in-frame clones and leaves out a portion. The sample consists of more than 250,000 clones, around 89% of them appearing once. The sequenced sample consisted of peripheral blood. These receptors were taken from a woman aged 50 to 60 with COVID-19, enrolled during active disease.

Written as DNA, the CDR3 is TGTGCCAGCAGCTTCGAGGCGGCTGCGTACGAGCAGTACTTC. The encoded protein is CASSFEAAAYEQYF. The chain joins TRBV7-2 to TRBJ2-7; D gene unclear. Trimming cost V 3 bases and J 4 bases, with 13 bases left between them. CDR1 is SGHTA and CDR2 is FQGNSA in the germline V gene. The CDR3 runs 14 residues.

V usage is TRBV5-4 and J usage is TRBJ2-1, with 7 bases fitting TRBD2. Germline CDR1 is SGHNT and CDR2 is YYREEE (reference sequence). The CDR3 has 14 residues. J gave up 7 bases and V 4 bases, and 8 bases lay outside the gene matches. The CDR3 here is CASSGLGEGNEQFF. DNA for the CDR3: TGTGCCAGCAGCGGGCTAGGGGAGGGGAATGAGCAGTTCTTC.

V and J are TRBV29-1 and TRBJ1-2; tentative D call: TRBD1 (6 bases). Germline lookup yields CDR1 SQVTM and CDR2 ANQGSEA. Trimming removed 5 bases at V and 7 bases at J, with 14 bases between. The CDR3 runs 12 residues. CDR3 amino acids: CSVSRGAGGYTF. For the CDR3, the DNA is TGCAGCGTTTCCCGGGGGGCGGGTGGCTACACCTTC.

The chain recombines TRBV5-1 with TRBJ2-7; TRBD1 matches at 7 bases. Trimming took 0 bases from V and 3 from J; bases not matched to a gene: 3. The CDR3 runs 14 residues. The germline V gene has CDR1 SGHRS and CDR2 YFSETQ. In nucleotides, the CDR3 is TGCGCCAGCAGCTTGGCCGGGACAGACTACGAGCAGTACTTC. The encoded protein is CASSLAGTDYEQYF.

This rearrangement joins TRBV7-8 to TRBJ1-5; 10 bases agree with TRBD1. V shed 5 bases and J 5 bases; nucleotides not matched to a gene: 6. CDR3 length: 15 amino acids. The V gene's germline CDR1 is SGHVS and CDR2 FQNEAQ. CDR3 amino acids: CASSAGTGDDQPQHF. The CDR3 DNA sequence: TGTGCCAGCAGCGCCGGGACAGGGGATGATCAGCCCCAGCATTTT.

This clone is a singleton in its sample. V is TRBV5-1 and J is TRBJ1-6, with 10 nucleotides matching TRBD1. With V trimmed by 0 bases and J by 6 bases, 3 bases remained unmatched. Germline-derived CDR1 and CDR2 are SGHRS and YFSETQ. This CDR3 contains 16 residues. The CDR3 coding sequence is TGCGCCAGCAGCTTGGATGGGACAGGGGTTAATTCACCCCTCCACTTT. Protein: CASSLDGTGVNSPLHF.

The chain uses TRBV6-2 or TRBV6-3 and TRBJ2-7; 11 bases are a match to TRBD2. This CDR3 is built from 15 residues. V dropped 6 bases and J dropped 2; count of bases not matched to a gene: 6. CDR1 and CDR2 from the germline V gene are MNHEY and SVGEGT. The CDR3 loop reads CASSDGTSGTYEQYF. For the CDR3, the DNA is TGTGCCAGCAGCGACGGGACTAGCGGAACCTACGAGCAGTACTTC.

V usage is TRBV28 and J usage is TRBJ2-7; TRBD2 matches 11 bases. The CDR3 is made up of 14 amino acids. The trim removed 5 bases at V and 0 bases at J, leaving 0 bases unmatched. Per the germline V gene, CDR1 is MDHEN and CDR2 is SYDVKM. CDR3 sequence reads: CASSLAGGSYEQYF. The DNA for the CDR3 is TGTGCCAGCAGTCTAGCGGGGGGCTCCTACGAGCAGTACTTC. Drawing the rest from reference TRBV28 and TRBJ2-7, the complete variable domain is DVKVTQSSRYLVKRTGEKVFLECVQDMDHENMFWYRQDPGLGLRLIYFSYDVKMKEKGDIPEGYSVSREKKERFSLILESASTNQTSMYLCASSLAGGSYEQYFGPGTRLTVT.

The chain's CDR3 is CASSAGQGMTQYF. In nucleotides, the CDR3 is TGCGCCAGCAGTGCGGGACAGGGGATGACCCAGTACTTC. The V and J genes are TRBV10-2 and TRBJ2-5, with 10 bases aligning to TRBD1. Germline CDR1 WSHSY, CDR2 SAAADI. The CDR3 sequence is 13 residues long. V shed 4 bases, J shed 7 bases, and the junction held 3 bases outside the gene matches.

The chain couples TRBV6-5 to TRBJ1-2, with 9 positions matching TRBD1. Germline V gives CDR1 MNHEY, CDR2 SVGAGI. The CDR3 length is 15 residues. V shed 0 bases, J shed 4 bases, and the junction held 3 bases outside the gene matches. The CDR3 sequence is CASSYSGQGRYGYTF. CDR3 coding DNA: TGTGCCAGCAGTTACTCTGGACAGGGGCGCTATGGCTACACCTTC.

The chain recombines TRBV25-1 with TRBJ2-1; TRBD2 is a possible D gene (7 bases). CDR3 size: 15 residues. Germline assignment: CDR1 MGHDK and CDR2 SYGVNS. With 1 base removed from V and 10 bases from J, the gap between germline ends came to 17 bases. CDR3 sequence (DNA): TGTGCCAGCAGTGAATGGGGGGGCCGGGCTAAAGAGCAGTTCTTC. Translating gives CASSEWGGRAKEQFF.

V is TRBV20-1 and J is TRBJ2-3, with 9 bases aligning to TRBD2. Germline-derived CDR1 and CDR2 are DFQATT and SNEGSKA (reference sequence). The CDR3 length is 15 residues. The junction had 6 bases not matched to a gene; V was cut back by 3 bases and J by 2 bases. The CDR3 bases are TGCAGTGCTAGTCTAGCGGGGCAGCCCACAGATACGCAGTATTTT. Translated, it gives CSASLAGQPTDTQYF.

The rearrangement uses TRBV19 and TRBJ1-2; D is perhaps TRBD1 (6 bases). The CDR3 runs to 13 residues. Germline V gene lookup returns CDR1 LNHDA and CDR2 SQIVND (reference sequence). Trimming cost V 6 bases and J 6 bases, with 14 bases left between them. CDR3 sequence: CASRRTGFDGYTF. Here the CDR3 DNA reads TGTGCCAGTAGGAGAACAGGGTTCGATGGCTACACCTTC.

The chain is built from TRBV10-3 and TRBJ1-2; D gene uncertain. The CDR3 is 11 amino acids. The germline V gene has CDR1 ENHRY and CDR2 SYGVKD. V was cut by 3 bases and J by 6 bases, with 5 bases left in between. The CDR3 sequence: CAISDTDGYTF. The CDR3 bases are TGTGCCATCAGTGACACGGATGGCTACACCTTC.

The V call is TRBV11-2, the J call TRBJ1-6, with 7 bases matching TRBD1. The V segment lost 5 bases and the J segment 8 bases; nucleotides outside the gene matches: 6. Germline CDR1 and CDR2: SGHAT and FQNNGV. The CDR3 is made up of 14 amino acids. The CDR3 DNA sequence: TGTGCCAGCAGCACAGGGGTTAATCATTCACCCCTCCACTTT. Translating gives CASSTGVNHSPLHF.

The CDR3 here is CASSLTGHNEQFF. The CDR3 DNA follows: TGTGCCAGTAGTCTGACAGGGCACAATGAGCAGTTCTTC. The rearrangement links TRBV19 to TRBJ2-1; the match to TRBD1 covers 7 bases. Germline CDR1 reads LNHDA; CDR2 reads SQIVND (reference sequence). CDR3 size: 13 residues. V shed 5 bases and J 5 bases; nucleotides not matched to a gene: 3.

The rearrangement uses TRBV2 and TRBJ2-7, with TRBD1 matching 9 bases. Germline-derived CDR1 and CDR2 are SNHLY and FYNNEI. The CDR3 extends over 14 amino acids. J was trimmed by 2 bases and V by 6 bases; bases with no gene match: 5. The CDR3 DNA is TGTGCCAGCAGCGGGACAGGGAGAGCCTACGAGCAGTACTTC. This codes for CASSGTGRAYEQYF.

The chain carries TRBV7-2 and TRBJ2-1, with D possibly TRBD2 on 6 matching bases. V dropped 5 bases and J dropped 8 bases, with 19 bases sitting between them. The CDR3 is 15 amino acids. The germline gives CDR1 SGHTA, CDR2 FQGNSA. CDR3 sequence reads: CASSPPGGKGDEQFF. Written as DNA, the CDR3 is TGTGCCAGCAGCCCCCCGGGCGGGAAAGGCGATGAGCAGTTCTTC.

The chain carries TRBV2 and TRBJ1-4; the match to TRBD1 covers 9 bases. V shed 5 bases and J 5 bases; nucleotides not matched to a gene: 6. Germline assignment: CDR1 SNHLY and CDR2 FYNNEI. The CDR3 contains 15 residues. In nucleotides, the CDR3 is TGTGCCAGCAGTCCTCCGGACAGGGGCAATGAAAAACTGTTTTTT. Residues: CASSPPDRGNEKLFF.

This chain uses TRBV20-1 with TRBJ1-2, with 8 bases fitting TRBD1. Germline V lookup: CDR1 DFQATT, CDR2 SNEGSKA (reference sequence). V gave up 8 bases and J gave up 7 bases; unmatched junction bases: 6. This CDR3 comprises 11 residues. In DNA, the CDR3 is TGCAGTACCCAGGGGGCGAGTGGCTACACCTTC. Translation gives CSTQGASGYTF.

This clone was seen just once. The rearrangement joins TRBV9 to TRBJ2-1; TRBD2 agrees at 8 bases. Germline V lookup: CDR1 SGDLS, CDR2 YYNGEE. This CDR3 is 15 amino acids long. The trim removed 1 base at V and 10 bases at J, leaving 10 bases unmatched. CDR3 region: CASSVIAGGGREQFF. CDR3 DNA: TGTGCCAGCAGCGTAATTGCGGGAGGCGGAAGGGAGCAGTTCTTC. Drawing the rest from reference TRBV9 and TRBJ2-1, the complete variable domain is DSGVTQTPKHLITATGQRVTLRCSPRSGDLSVYWYQQSLDQGLQFLIQYYNGEERAKGNILERFSAQQFPDLHSELNLSSLELGDSALYFCASSVIAGGGREQFFGPGTRLTVL.

A word on this clone: Other DNA sequences in the same sample also yield this CDR3. The DNA for the CDR3 is TGTGCCAGCTCGCCGGGGGGGGAGCAGTACTTC. Protein sequence: CASSPGGEQYF. The chain joins TRBV18 to TRBJ2-7; the match to TRBD2 covers 8 bases. This CDR3 comprises 11 residues. Trimming took 6 bases from V and 7 from J; bases not matched to a gene: 2. Germline CDR1 is KGHSH and CDR2 is LQKENI.

This clone was counted once. The V gene is TRBV15, the J gene TRBJ2-7; no clear D gene. Deletions cut 0 bases from V and 10 bases from J, with 10 bases between. The CDR3 consists of 12 residues. Germline V gene lookup returns CDR1 LNHNV and CDR2 YYDKDF (reference sequence). DNA of the CDR3: TGTGCCACCAGCAGAGATGAAGCTCCCCAGTACTTC. It encodes CATSRDEAPQYF.

The V and J genes are TRBV5-1 and TRBJ2-7, with 14 bases aligning to TRBD2. The CDR3 spans 15 residues. Germline-derived CDR1 and CDR2 are SGHRS and YFSETQ. The junction had 2 bases not matched to a gene; V was cut back by 4 bases and J by 2 bases. The chain's CDR3 is CASSVGLAGAYEQYF. CDR3 bases: TGCGCCAGCAGCGTGGGACTAGCGGGAGCCTACGAGCAGTACTTC.

The gene calls are TRBV6-5 and TRBJ1-1; 8 nucleotides agree with TRBD1. Germline V gene sequence: CDR1 MNHEY, CDR2 SVGAGI. This CDR3 is built from 16 residues. Trimming at V came to 0 bases and at J to 0 bases, leaving 3 bases not matched to a gene. CDR3 loop: CASSYSGQGVNTEAFF. For the CDR3, the DNA is TGTGCCAGCAGTTACTCCGGACAGGGAGTGAACACTGAAGCTTTCTTT.

The rearrangement joins TRBV5-1 to TRBJ2-3, with TRBD1 matching 8 bases. This CDR3 spans 14 amino acids. Losses at the gene ends were 4 bases for V and 3 bases for J; bases not matched to a gene: 4. Germline V lookup: CDR1 SGHRS, CDR2 YFSETQ. CDR3 DNA: TGCGCCAGCAGCATGGGACAGGAGACAGATACGCAGTATTTT. Translating gives CASSMGQETDTQYF.

This chain connects TRBV20-1 to TRBJ2-7; D is possibly TRBD1 (6 bases). Between the trimmed V and J ends, which lost 5 bases and 3 bases, there was a span of 8 bases. The CDR3 sequence is 11 residues long. Germline values: CDR1 DFQATT, CDR2 SNEGSKA (reference sequence). This CDR3 is CSALGGYEQYF. The CDR3, as DNA: TGCAGTGCTTTAGGGGGCTACGAGCAGTACTTC.

The V gene is TRBV5-1, the J gene TRBJ2-7; the match to TRBD2 covers 8 bases. Trimming removed 0 bases from V and 0 bases from J; junction bases left unmatched: 8. In germline, CDR1 is SGHRS, CDR2 YFSETQ. The CDR3 totals 17 residues. This chain's CDR3 is CASSLAGVAGRSYEQYF. The CDR3 DNA sequence: TGCGCCAGCAGCTTGGCCGGAGTAGCGGGACGCTCCTACGAGCAGTACTTC.

The chain carries TRBV11-3 and TRBJ2-7; D gene uncertain. CDR1 and CDR2 (germline): SGHNT, YENEEA. Trimming stripped 5 bases from V and 1 base from J, with 6 bases between. The CDR3 has 12 residues. CDR3: CASSPVSYEQYF. The CDR3 bases are TGTGCCAGCAGCCCCGTGTCCTACGAGCAGTACTTC.

J is TRBJ2-7 and V is TRBV28, with D possibly being TRBD2 (6 bases). With 4 bases removed from V and 4 bases from J, the gap between germline ends came to 17 bases. This CDR3 is built from 15 residues. The germline V gene has CDR1 MDHEN and CDR2 SYDVKM. The CDR3 protein is CASSSRGGTLYEQYF. The CDR3 bases are TGTGCCAGCAGTTCCCGGGGCGGGACCCTGTACGAGCAGTACTTC.

This sequence joins TRBV5-1 and TRBJ2-4; 10 bases line up with TRBD1. There are 16 residues in the CDR3. The junction had 8 bases not matched to a gene; V was cut back by 0 bases and J by 8 bases. CDR1 is SGHRS, CDR2 YFSETQ, per germline. CDR3 coding DNA: TGCGCCAGCAGCTTGGGAGACAGGGGGCGCGTCCACATTCAGTACTTC. Translation: CASSLGDRGRVHIQYF.

V and J are TRBV11-3 and TRBJ1-3; weak D call: TRBD1 (6 bases). Trimming removed 5 bases from V and 14 bases from J, with 19 bases in between. From germline, CDR1 is SGHNT and CDR2 YENEEA. The CDR3 is 13 residues long. In DNA, the CDR3 is TGTGCCAGCAGCCCCGAACAGGGCCATCCCTTATATTTT. Translating it yields CASSPEQGHPLYF.